This record concerns one T cell receptor (beta chain) sequence. Its antigen is not identified. The data were obtained in a study of T cells in narcolepsy. The study's findings and limits: Healthy controls reportedly lacked the autoreactive clonotypes serially found in patients' blood.

Measured with immunoSEQ multiplex PCR; TCRdb has only the in-frame clones, and not every one. The sample holds just over 20,000 clones, just over 90% seen once. The CDR3 has 17 residues. Germline V gene sequence: CDR1 LNHDA, CDR2 SQIVND (reference sequence). V shed 5 bases, J shed 3 bases, and the junction held 16 bases outside the gene matches. This receptor was taken from a human donor with narcolepsy. Sequencing was carried out using CD45RA- memory CD4+ T cells from PBMCs. This chain connects TRBV19 to TRBJ2-7; 7 bases agree with TRBD2. The CDR3 reads CASSLEVAGAMFYEQYF. CDR3 bases: TGTGCCAGTAGTTTGGAGGTCGCGGGAGCTATGTTCTACGAGCAGTACTTC.